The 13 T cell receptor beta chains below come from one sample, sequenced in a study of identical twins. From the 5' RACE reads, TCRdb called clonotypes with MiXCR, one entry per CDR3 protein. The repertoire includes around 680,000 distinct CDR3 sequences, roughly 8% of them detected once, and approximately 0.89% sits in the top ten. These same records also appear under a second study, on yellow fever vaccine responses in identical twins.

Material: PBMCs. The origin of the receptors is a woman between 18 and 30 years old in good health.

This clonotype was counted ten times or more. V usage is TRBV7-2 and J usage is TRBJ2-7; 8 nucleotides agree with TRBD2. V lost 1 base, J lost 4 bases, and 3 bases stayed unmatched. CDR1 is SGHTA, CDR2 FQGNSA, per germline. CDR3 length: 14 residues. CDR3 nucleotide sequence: TGTGCCAGCAGCTTAGTCGGGGGGGAATACGAGCAGTACTTC. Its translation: CASSLVGGEYEQYF. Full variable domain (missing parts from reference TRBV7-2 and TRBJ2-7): GAGVSQSPSNKVTEKGKDVELRCDPISGHTALYWYRQSLGQGLEFLIYFQGNSAPDKSGLPSDRFSAERTGGSVSTLTIQRTQQEDSAVYLCASSLVGGEYEQYFGPGTRLTVT.

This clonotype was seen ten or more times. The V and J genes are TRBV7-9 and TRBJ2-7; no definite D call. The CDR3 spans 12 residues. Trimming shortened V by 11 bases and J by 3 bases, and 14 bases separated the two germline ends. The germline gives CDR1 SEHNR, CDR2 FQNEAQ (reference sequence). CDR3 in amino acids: CAVGRRVYEQYF. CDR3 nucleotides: TGTGCCGTCGGACGGCGAGTCTACGAGCAGTACTTC.

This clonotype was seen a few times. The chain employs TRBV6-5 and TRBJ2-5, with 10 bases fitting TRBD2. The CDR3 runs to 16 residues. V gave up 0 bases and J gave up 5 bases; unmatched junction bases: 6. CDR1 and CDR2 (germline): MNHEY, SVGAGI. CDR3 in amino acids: CASSYSLSGGLETQYF. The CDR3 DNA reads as TGTGCCAGCAGTTACTCGCTTAGCGGGGGGCTGGAGACCCAGTACTTC.

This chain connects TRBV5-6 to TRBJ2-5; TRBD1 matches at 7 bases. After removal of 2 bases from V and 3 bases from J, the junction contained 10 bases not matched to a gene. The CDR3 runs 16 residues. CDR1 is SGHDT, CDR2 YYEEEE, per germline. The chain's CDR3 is CASSFSTGRGEETQYF. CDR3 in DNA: TGTGCCAGCAGCTTTTCGACAGGGCGCGGAGAAGAGACCCAGTACTTC.

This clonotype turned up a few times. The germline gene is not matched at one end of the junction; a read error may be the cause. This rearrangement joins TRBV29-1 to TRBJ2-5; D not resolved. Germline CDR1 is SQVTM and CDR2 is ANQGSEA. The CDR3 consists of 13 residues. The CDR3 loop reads CSAEDRFLETQYF. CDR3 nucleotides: TGCAGCGCTGAAGATAGGTTCTTGGAGACCCAGTACTTC.

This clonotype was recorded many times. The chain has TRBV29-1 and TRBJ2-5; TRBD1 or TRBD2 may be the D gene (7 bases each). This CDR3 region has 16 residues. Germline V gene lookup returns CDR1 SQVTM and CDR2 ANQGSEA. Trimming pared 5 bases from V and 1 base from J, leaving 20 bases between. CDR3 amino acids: CSVKRDSSTLQETQYF. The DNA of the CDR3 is TGCAGCGTTAAGCGGGACAGCTCTACCCTCCAAGAGACCCAGTACTTC. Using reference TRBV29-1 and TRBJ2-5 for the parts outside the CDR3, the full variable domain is SAVISQKPSRDICQRGTSLTIQCQVDSQVTMMFWYRQQPGQSLTLIATANQGSEATYESGFVIDKFPISRPNLTFSTLTVSNMSPEDSSIYLCSVKRDSSTLQETQYFGPGTRLLVL.

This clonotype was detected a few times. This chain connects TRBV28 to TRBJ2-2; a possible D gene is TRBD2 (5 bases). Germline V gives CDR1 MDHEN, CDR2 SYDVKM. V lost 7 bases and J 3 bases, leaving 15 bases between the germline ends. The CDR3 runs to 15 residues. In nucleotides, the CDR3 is TGTGCCAGCAAGGAGGCATCCCTGTACACCGGGGAGCTGTTTTTT. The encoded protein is CASKEASLYTGELFF.

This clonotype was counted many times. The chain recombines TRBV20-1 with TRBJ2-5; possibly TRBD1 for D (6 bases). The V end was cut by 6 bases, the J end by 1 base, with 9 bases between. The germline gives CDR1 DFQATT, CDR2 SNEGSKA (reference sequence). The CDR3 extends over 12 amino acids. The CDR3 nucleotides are TGCAGTGCCCGACAGGTCCAAGAGACCCAGTACTTC. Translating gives CSARQVQETQYF.

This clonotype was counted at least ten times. CDR3 DNA: TGTGCCAGCAGCTTAGTAGCTTCCTACGAGCAGTACTTC. Residues: CASSLVASYEQYF. The V gene is TRBV7-6, the J gene TRBJ2-7; D gene ambiguous. Germline CDR1 SGHVS, CDR2 FNYEAQ. The ends were cut back, 1 base at V and 1 base at J, with 5 bases in the middle. This CDR3 has 13 residues. Looking up the rest from reference TRBV7-6 and TRBJ2-7 gives the full variable domain: GAGVSQSPRYKVTKRGQDVALRCDPISGHVSLYWYRQALGQGPEFLTYFNYEAQQDKSGLPNDRFSAERPEGSISTLTIQRTEQRDSAMYRCASSLVASYEQYFGPGTRLTVT.

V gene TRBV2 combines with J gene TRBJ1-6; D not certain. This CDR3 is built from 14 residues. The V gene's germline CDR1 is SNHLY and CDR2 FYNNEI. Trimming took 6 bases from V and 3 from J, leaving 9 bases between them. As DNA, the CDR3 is TGTGCCAGCAGACCGGGTTTCTATAATTCACCCCTCCACTTT. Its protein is CASRPGFYNSPLHF. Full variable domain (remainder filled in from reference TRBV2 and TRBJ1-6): EPEVTQTPSHQVTQMGQEVILRCVPISNHLYFYWYRQILGQKVEFLVSFYNNEISEKSEIFDDQFSVERPDGSNFTLKIRSTKLEDSAMYFCASRPGFYNSPLHFGNGTRLTVT.

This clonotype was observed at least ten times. Here the CDR3 DNA reads TGTGCCAGCAGCTTAGGACAGGAAATCTCCTACAATGAGCAGTTCTTC. Protein: CASSLGQEISYNEQFF. The chain couples TRBV7-2 to TRBJ2-1; tentative D call: TRBD1 (6 bases). Germline V gene sequence: CDR1 SGHTA, CDR2 FQGNSA. V was pared by 1 base and J by 0 bases, with 10 bases between. The CDR3 runs 16 residues.

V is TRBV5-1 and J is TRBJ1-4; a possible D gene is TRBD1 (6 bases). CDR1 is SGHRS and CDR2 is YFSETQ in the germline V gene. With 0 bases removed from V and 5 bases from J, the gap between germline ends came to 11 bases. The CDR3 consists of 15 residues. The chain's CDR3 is CASSLDPGENEKLFF. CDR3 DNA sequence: TGCGCCAGCAGCTTGGATCCAGGGGAAAATGAAAAACTGTTTTTT.

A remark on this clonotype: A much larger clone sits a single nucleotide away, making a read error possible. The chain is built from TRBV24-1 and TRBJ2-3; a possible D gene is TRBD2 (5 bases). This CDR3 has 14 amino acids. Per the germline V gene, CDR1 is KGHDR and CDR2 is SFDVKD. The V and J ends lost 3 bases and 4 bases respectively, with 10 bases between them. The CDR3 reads CATSDTVEADTQYF. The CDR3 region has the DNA TGTGCCACCAGTGATACTGTGGAGGCAGATACGCAGTATTTT.